Below, 23 T cell receptor beta chains from the same sample are listed, as sequenced in a study of blood T cell repertoires in COVID-19. Method: immunoSEQ multiplex PCR; TCRdb's copy keeps in-frame clones and lacks some. This table has hundreds of thousands of clones, 86% appearing once. The sample was peripheral blood. The receptor set was obtained from a woman aged 25 to 39 with active or convalescent COVID-19.

The V and J genes are TRBV10-3 and TRBJ1-5, with 8 bases matching TRBD1. With V trimmed by 3 bases and J by 3 bases, 1 base remained unmatched. Germline CDR1 reads ENHRY; CDR2 reads SYGVKD. The CDR3 runs to 14 residues. The CDR3 DNA reads TGTGCCATCAGTGAACAGGGGGTCAATCAGCCCCAGCATTTT. Translated: CAISEQGVNQPQHF.

V gene TRBV5-1 combines with J gene TRBJ2-3; 9 bases match TRBD2. The CDR3 runs 16 residues. CDR1 is SGHRS, CDR2 YFSETQ, per germline. V was pared by 0 bases and J by 2 bases, with 4 bases of the junction left unmatched. CDR3 region: CASSLGTSANTDTQYF. The CDR3 bases are TGCGCCAGCAGCTTGGGGACTAGCGCTAACACAGATACGCAGTATTTT. Filled out from reference TRBV5-1 and TRBJ2-3, the complete variable domain reads KAGVTQTPRYLIKTRGQQVTLSCSPISGHRSVSWYQQTPGQGLQFLFEYFSETQRNKGNFPGRFSGRQFSNSRSEMNVSTLELGDSALYLCASSLGTSANTDTQYFGPGTRLTVL.

The chain couples TRBV4-1 to TRBJ2-7; 7 bases match TRBD2. The CDR3 extends over 16 amino acids. Germline lookup yields CDR1 MGHRA and CDR2 YSYEKL. The trim removed 3 bases at V and 0 bases at J, leaving 8 bases unmatched. This CDR3 is CASSHTSDEGSYEQYF. The CDR3 region has the DNA TGCGCCAGCAGCCATACTAGCGACGAAGGCTCCTACGAGCAGTACTTC.

This chain joins TRBV2 and TRBJ1-2; tentative D call: TRBD1 (5 bases). The ends were cut back, 9 bases at V and 7 bases at J, with 15 bases in the middle. This CDR3 region has 12 residues. CDR1 is SNHLY, CDR2 FYNNEI, per germline. The CDR3 protein is CASARAGFGYTF. The CDR3 region has the DNA TGTGCCAGTGCCCGGGCAGGGTTTGGCTACACCTTC.

V gene TRBV6-1 combines with J gene TRBJ1-3, with D possibly matching TRBD1 (5 bases). Germline V CDR1 and CDR2: MNHNS, SASEGT. V lost 3 bases, J lost 6 bases, and 12 bases lay in between. The length of the CDR3 is 14 residues. The CDR3 region is CASSEQGHINTIYF. The DNA of the CDR3 is TGTGCCAGCAGTGAGCAGGGTCATATAAACACCATATATTTT.

The chain recombines TRBV6-5 with TRBJ1-1, with 8 bases fitting TRBD1. J was trimmed by 6 bases and V by 2 bases; bases with no gene match: 8. Germline V gene sequence: CDR1 MNHEY, CDR2 SVGAGI. The CDR3 runs 15 residues. DNA for the CDR3: TGTGCCAGCAGTTACCTCGGACAGGGAGGAGCTGAAGCTTTCTTT. This codes for CASSYLGQGGAEAFF.

The chain couples TRBV19 to TRBJ2-7, with 7 positions matching TRBD1. Losses at the gene ends were 2 bases for V and 6 bases for J; bases not matched to a gene: 10. The CDR3 covers 15 residues. Germline CDR1 and CDR2: LNHDA and SQIVND (reference sequence). CDR3 coding DNA: TGTGCCAGTAGTATAATGTTGGGGGACAGCTCCGAGCAGTACTTC. Its protein product is CASSIMLGDSSEQYF.

This clone was detected only a few times. In the same sample, other DNA sequences code for this CDR3. CDR3 region: CASSDDRGNQPQHF. CDR3 bases: TGTGCCAGCAGCGATGACAGGGGGAATCAGCCCCAGCATTTT. The chain couples TRBV2 to TRBJ1-5; 9 nucleotides match TRBD1. The CDR3 sequence is 14 residues long. J was trimmed by 4 bases and V by 6 bases; bases with no gene match: 4. CDR1 and CDR2 from the germline V gene are SNHLY and FYNNEI. The whole variable domain, remainder taken from reference TRBV2 and TRBJ1-5, is EPEVTQTPSHQVTQMGQEVILRCVPISNHLYFYWYRQILGQKVEFLVSFYNNEISEKSEIFDDQFSVERPDGSNFTLKIRSTKLEDSAMYFCASSDDRGNQPQHFGDGTRLSIL.

This chain links TRBV28 with TRBJ1-1; D gene uncertain. V was cut by 2 bases and J by 10 bases, with 14 bases left in between. The CDR3 sequence is 13 residues long. Germline V gene lookup returns CDR1 MDHEN and CDR2 SYDVKM. This chain's CDR3 is CASSLRRFAGAFF. The CDR3 DNA follows: TGTGCCAGCAGTTTAAGGAGGTTTGCCGGAGCTTTCTTT.

This clone appeared once. The genes are TRBV19 and TRBJ2-3; D is uncertain. CDR3 length: 15 residues. Germline loops: CDR1 LNHDA, CDR2 SQIVND (reference sequence). The V and J ends lost 1 base and 5 bases respectively, with 13 bases between them. CDR3: CASSIGAARIDTQYF. The CDR3 DNA sequence: TGTGCCAGTAGTATAGGAGCCGCTAGGATAGATACGCAGTATTTT.

As to this clone: The sample holds other DNA sequences that translate to the same CDR3. The genes are TRBV9 and TRBJ1-1; D is perhaps TRBD1 (5 bases). Per the germline V gene, CDR1 is SGDLS and CDR2 is YYNGEE. CDR3 length equals 13 residues. Trimming pared 0 bases from V and 4 bases from J, leaving 7 bases between. CDR3 nucleotides: TGTGCCAGCAGCGTAGGGACACTCACTGAAGCTTTCTTT. It specifies CASSVGTLTEAFF.

Notes on this clone: This sample also contains other DNA sequences that code for the same CDR3. The rearrangement links TRBV5-4 to TRBJ2-5, with 7 bases fitting TRBD1. This CDR3 contains 14 residues. The germline V gene has CDR1 SGHNT and CDR2 YYREEE (reference sequence). With V trimmed by 4 bases and J by 1 base, 4 bases remained unmatched. The CDR3 sequence: CASSPRDSQETQYF. CDR3 in DNA: TGTGCCAGCAGCCCCCGGGACAGCCAAGAGACCCAGTACTTC.

The J gene is TRBJ2-7, the V gene TRBV18, with TRBD2 matching 7 bases. Trimming at V came to 6 bases and at J to 1 base, leaving 6 bases not matched to a gene. Germline CDR1 reads KGHSH; CDR2 reads LQKENI. CDR3 length: 14 residues. The CDR3 reads CASSRGGGSYEQYF. The CDR3 DNA reads TGTGCCAGCTCTCGTGGGGGAGGGTCCTACGAGCAGTACTTC.

V gene TRBV5-6 combines with J gene TRBJ2-7, with D possibly matching TRBD2 (5 bases). CDR1 SGHDT and CDR2 YYEEEE come from the germline V gene. V lost 2 bases and J 5 bases, leaving 17 bases between the germline ends. The CDR3 is 15 residues long. CDR3: CASSFGVSLWDEQYF. Written as DNA, the CDR3 is TGTGCCAGCAGCTTCGGGGTCTCCCTTTGGGACGAGCAGTACTTC.

Here the CDR3 DNA reads TGTGCCAGCAGCTTATTCTCAGGGGTTTTTACAGATACGCAGTATTTT. It specifies CASSLFSGVFTDTQYF. This chain connects TRBV7-9 to TRBJ2-3; D might be TRBD1 (6 bases). CDR1 and CDR2 (germline): SEHNR, FQNEAQ (reference sequence). This CDR3 has 16 amino acids. Deletions cut 2 bases from V and 3 bases from J, with 15 bases between.

The CDR3 is CASSSLAGPQETQYF. For the CDR3, the DNA is TGTGCCAGCAGCTCGCTAGCGGGGCCCCAAGAGACCCAGTACTTC. The rearrangement links TRBV7-2 to TRBJ2-5, with 9 nucleotides matching TRBD2. Germline V lookup: CDR1 SGHTA, CDR2 FQGNSA. This CDR3 is 15 amino acids long. V trimming: 4 bases; J trimming: 1 base; junction bases outside the gene matches: 4.

J is TRBJ2-7 and V is TRBV5-6; 10 positions agree with TRBD1. The CDR3 sequence is 14 residues long. Germline assignment: CDR1 SGHDT and CDR2 YYEEEE. The J segment lost 2 bases and the V segment lost 3 bases, leaving 2 bases of the junction unmatched. The CDR3 DNA reads TGTGCCAGCAGCTGGGGGACAGGGGCCTACGAGCAGTACTTC. It specifies CASSWGTGAYEQYF.

The rearrangement uses TRBV7-2 and TRBJ1-2, with D possibly being TRBD1 (6 bases). This CDR3 has 14 residues. Germline loops: CDR1 SGHTA, CDR2 FQGNSA. V was clipped by 1 base and J by 3 bases, with 9 bases between them. CDR3 residues: CASSLDPGDYGYTF. CDR3 DNA sequence: TGTGCCAGCAGCTTAGACCCAGGGGACTATGGCTACACCTTC.

The chain couples TRBV6-5 to TRBJ1-2, with D perhaps matching TRBD1 (6 bases). The CDR3 runs 15 residues. The germline V gene encodes CDR1 MNHEY and CDR2 SVGAGI. The V and J ends lost 7 bases and 0 bases respectively, with 15 bases between them. CDR3 nucleotides: TGTGCCAGCACCCACAGGGAAAGCTCTAACTATGGCTACACCTTC. Its translation is CASTHRESSNYGYTF.

V usage is TRBV11-2 and J usage is TRBJ1-1; D is possibly TRBD1 (6 bases). Trimming left V 0 bases short and J 1 base short, with 9 bases between. This CDR3 contains 15 residues. CDR1 is SGHAT and CDR2 is FQNNGV in the germline V gene. In DNA, the CDR3 is TGTGCCAGCAGCTTAGACGCAGGGGCGAACACTGAAGCTTTCTTT. It is translated as CASSLDAGANTEAFF. Based on the CDR3 plus reference TRBV11-2 and TRBJ1-1, the full variable domain is EAGVAQSPRYKIIEKRQSVAFWCNPISGHATLYWYQQILGQGPKLLIQFQNNGVVDDSQLPKDRFSAERLKGVDSTLKIQPAKLEDSAVYLCASSLDAGANTEAFFGQGTRLTVV.

The rearrangement uses TRBV5-4 and TRBJ2-3; 14 positions match TRBD2. The junction had 4 bases not matched to a gene; V was cut back by 4 bases and J by 6 bases. Germline V gene lookup returns CDR1 SGHNT and CDR2 YYREEE (reference sequence). CDR3 length: 15 amino acids. CDR3 in amino acids: CASSTTSGGADTQYF. The CDR3 DNA is TGTGCCAGCAGCACGACTAGCGGGGGGGCGGATACGCAGTATTTT.

This chain joins TRBV9 and TRBJ2-1, with TRBD1 identical over 8 bases. Germline loops: CDR1 SGDLS, CDR2 YYNGEE. With V trimmed by 2 bases and J by 4 bases, 5 bases remained unmatched. The CDR3 runs to 15 residues. In DNA form, the CDR3 reads TGTGCCAGCAGCGTTATGAGGGACAGGTACAATGAGCAGTTCTTC. It is translated as CASSVMRDRYNEQFF.

The chain has TRBV10-3 and TRBJ1-6; 8 bases match TRBD1. This CDR3 is 14 amino acids long. Germline trimming cut 8 bases from V and 9 bases from J; bases unmatched to any gene: 9. Per germline, CDR1 ENHRY and CDR2 SYGVKD. This chain's CDR3 is CAIRDRLSSSPLHF. The CDR3 DNA reads as TGTGCCATCCGGGACAGGCTCTCTAGTTCACCCCTCCACTTT.